The 24 T cell receptor beta chains in this list originate from one sample, sequenced in a study of blood T cell repertoires in COVID-19. Here immunoSEQ multiplex PCR was the method, and the copy in TCRdb shows in-frame clones only, minus some. The table shows about 200,000 clones, with 80% to 90% occurring only once. Material for sequencing was PBMCs or T cells enriched from blood (not recorded which). The receptor source for this set is a middle-aged woman with acute COVID-19.

V usage is TRBV30 and J usage is TRBJ1-2; possible D gene TRBD1, 6 bases. Trimming took 2 bases from V and 8 from J, leaving 15 bases between them. This CDR3 contains 13 residues. CDR1 is GTSNPN and CDR2 is SVGIG in the germline V gene (reference sequence). The CDR3 nucleotides are TGTGCCTGGAGTCAACAGGGATTGTGGGGCTACACCTTC. Translated, it gives CAWSQQGLWGYTF. Full variable domain (outside the CDR3, taken from reference TRBV30 and TRBJ1-2): SQTIHQWPATLVQPVGSPLSLECTVEGTSNPNLYWYRQAAGRGLQLLFYSVGIGQISSEVPQNLSASRPQDRQFILSSKKLLLSDSGFYLCAWSQQGLWGYTFGSGTRLTVV.

V and J are TRBV19 and TRBJ1-5; tentative D call: TRBD1 (5 bases). CDR3 length equals 16 residues. V was shortened by 2 bases and J by 0 bases, with 11 bases between the two germline ends. Germline-derived CDR1 and CDR2 are LNHDA and SQIVND (reference sequence). The CDR3 DNA reads TGTGCCAGTAGTATATTGTCCAGGGCTAGCAATCAGCCCCAGCATTTT. Translation: CASSILSRASNQPQHF.

This rearrangement joins TRBV11-3 to TRBJ2-1; D perhaps matches TRBD2 (6 bases). The CDR3 length is 17 residues. Per germline, CDR1 SGHNT and CDR2 YENEEA. V lost 5 bases to trimming and J lost 0 bases, with 17 bases between them. The CDR3 sequence is CASSPGTRSSSYNEQFF. The CDR3 DNA sequence: TGTGCCAGCAGCCCCGGGACTCGATCGAGCTCCTACAATGAGCAGTTCTTC.

V and J are TRBV18 and TRBJ2-1; 7 bases align to TRBD2. V shed 6 bases, J shed 0 bases, and the junction held 11 bases outside the gene matches. The CDR3 is made up of 17 amino acids. Germline V lookup: CDR1 KGHSH, CDR2 LQKENI. In DNA, the CDR3 is TGTGCCAGCTCGCCTCCCTCCGGGAGGCCCTCCTACAATGAGCAGTTCTTC. Translated: CASSPPSGRPSYNEQFF.

The chain carries TRBV28 and TRBJ2-5; 9 bases map to TRBD2. V gave up 7 bases and J gave up 2 bases; unmatched junction bases: 11. Germline CDR1 and CDR2: MDHEN and SYDVKM. This CDR3 is 16 amino acids long. CDR3 DNA: TGTGCCAGCATAAGAGCGGGAGGCCGAATACAAGAGACCCAGTACTTC. Its translation is CASIRAGGRIQETQYF.

V gene TRBV19 combines with J gene TRBJ1-1, with D perhaps matching TRBD1 (5 bases). With 5 bases removed from V and 4 bases from J, the gap between germline ends came to 14 bases. Per the germline V gene, CDR1 is LNHDA and CDR2 is SQIVND (reference sequence). The CDR3 extends over 14 amino acids. The CDR3 loop is CASSWGTVGTEAFF. The CDR3 DNA reads TGTGCCAGTAGTTGGGGCACGGTGGGCACTGAAGCTTTCTTT.

This chain uses TRBV7-8 with TRBJ2-1, with 13 bases matching TRBD2. The J segment lost 4 bases and the V segment lost 2 bases, leaving 2 bases of the junction unmatched. The CDR3 consists of 16 residues. CDR1 and CDR2 (germline): SGHVS, FQNEAQ. The CDR3 DNA follows: TGTGCCAGCAGCTTACTACTAGCGGGAGGGTACAATGAGCAGTTCTTC. Amino acids: CASSLLLAGGYNEQFF.

This sequence joins TRBV2 and TRBJ2-5; TRBD2 agrees at 12 bases. This CDR3 comprises 14 residues. Trimming took 8 bases from V and 1 from J; bases not matched to a gene: 2. CDR1 SNHLY and CDR2 FYNNEI come from the germline V gene. The CDR3 loop reads CASLAGGIQETQYF. The CDR3 DNA reads TGTGCCAGCCTAGCGGGAGGGATCCAAGAGACCCAGTACTTC.

This chain links TRBV19 with TRBJ2-5; D may be TRBD2 (5 bases). This CDR3 is built from 16 residues. With 4 bases removed from V and 2 bases from J, the gap between germline ends came to 17 bases. Germline values: CDR1 LNHDA, CDR2 SQIVND (reference sequence). The CDR3 DNA sequence: TGTGCCAGTAGTAGGGCAGCGAGGGTTGAGCAAGAGACCCAGTACTTC. Its translation: CASSRAARVEQETQYF.

The chain employs TRBV25-1 and TRBJ2-3, with 10 bases that match TRBD1. This CDR3 contains 15 residues. In germline, CDR1 is MGHDK, CDR2 SYGVNS. Germline trimming cut 4 bases from V and 4 bases from J; bases unmatched to any gene: 5. The CDR3 coding sequence is TGTGCCAGCAGTGTACCGGGACAGGGGTCAGATACGCAGTATTTT. This codes for CASSVPGQGSDTQYF. The whole variable domain, remainder taken from reference TRBV25-1 and TRBJ2-3, is EADIYQTPRYLVIGTGKKITLECSQTMGHDKMYWYQQDPGMELHLIHYSYGVNSTEKGDLSSESTVSRIRTEHFPLTLESARPSHTSQYLCASSVPGQGSDTQYFGPGTRLTVL.

J is TRBJ2-7 and V is TRBV7-3; D possibly corresponds to TRBD2 (5 bases). The CDR3 consists of 15 residues. Between the trimmed V and J ends, which lost 2 bases and 0 bases, there was a span of 11 bases. CDR1 and CDR2 (germline): SGHTA, FQGTGA. CDR3 sequence reads: CASSLYPGSSYEQYF. The CDR3 nucleotides are TGTGCCAGCAGCTTATACCCGGGGTCCTCCTACGAGCAGTACTTC. Drawing the rest from reference TRBV7-3 and TRBJ2-7, the complete variable domain is GAGVSQTPSNKVTEKGKYVELRCDPISGHTALYWYRQSLGQGPEFLIYFQGTGAADDSGLPNDRFFAVRPEGSVSTLKIQRTERGDSAVYLCASSLYPGSSYEQYFGPGTRLTVT.

A few counts support this clone. The chain joins TRBV4-2 to TRBJ1-5, with D possibly matching TRBD1 (5 bases). The V and J ends lost 0 bases and 1 base respectively, with 7 bases between them. Germline V gene lookup returns CDR1 LGHNA and CDR2 YNFKEQ. The CDR3 contains 15 residues. For the CDR3, the DNA is TGTGCCAGCAGCCAAGAGTGGGGCAGCAATCAGCCCCAGCATTTT. It codes for CASSQEWGSNQPQHF.

The chain has TRBV5-4 and TRBJ2-5; D is perhaps TRBD2 (5 bases). Trimming pared 0 bases from V and 7 bases from J, leaving 19 bases between. Germline V gives CDR1 SGHNT, CDR2 YYREEE (reference sequence). This CDR3 is 16 amino acids long. The CDR3 loop reads CASSLGGTSSGGTQYF. In DNA, the CDR3 is TGTGCCAGCAGCTTGGGAGGAACTTCAAGTGGAGGGACCCAGTACTTC.

This sequence joins TRBV7-9 and TRBJ1-5; no definite D call. The CDR3 covers 11 residues. Germline CDR1 SEHNR, CDR2 FQNEAQ (reference sequence). V lost 4 bases to trimming and J lost 9 bases, with 7 bases between them. The CDR3 DNA sequence: TGTGCCAGCAGCTCGGGAGGGCCCCAGCATTTT. This translates into CASSSGGPQHF.

This clone was detected once. V is TRBV7-6 and J is TRBJ1-1; D might be TRBD1 (5 bases). CDR3 size: 13 residues. The germline V gene has CDR1 SGHVS and CDR2 FNYEAQ. V lost 0 bases, J lost 8 bases, and 10 bases lay in between. The CDR3, as DNA: TGTGCCAGCAGCTTAGCGCAAGGGGCGGAAGCTTTCTTT. This codes for CASSLAQGAEAFF.

Worth noting for this clone: Other nucleotide sequences from this sample produce the same CDR3. This chain uses TRBV12-3 or TRBV12-4 with TRBJ1-1, with D unclear. Trimming cost V 2 bases and J 1 base, with 5 bases left between them. The CDR3 runs to 13 residues. The CDR3 nucleotides are TGTGCCAGCAGTTTACAGGAGAACACTGAAGCTTTCTTT. Residues: CASSLQENTEAFF.

The CDR3 sequence is CASSKAAGVQETQYF. CDR3 bases: TGTGCCAGCAGCAAAGCCGCCGGGGTCCAAGAGACCCAGTACTTC. This chain joins TRBV21-1 and TRBJ2-5; the tabulated D call, TRBD2, remains unverified against the DNA. TRBV21-1 is annotated as a pseudogene. This CDR3 is 15 amino acids long.

The CDR3: CASSSGPGQADPTEAFF. Here the CDR3 DNA reads TGCGCCAGCAGCTCGGGACCGGGACAAGCGGACCCTACTGAAGCTTTCTTT. This chain joins TRBV5-1 and TRBJ1-1, with a tentative D call TRBD1 (6 bases). In germline, CDR1 is SGHRS, CDR2 YFSETQ. The CDR3 spans 17 residues. V dropped 3 bases and J dropped 5 bases, with 23 bases sitting between them.

The genes are TRBV5-4 and TRBJ2-1; a weak D match, TRBD2 (5 bases). V dropped 4 bases and J dropped 5 bases, with 10 bases sitting between them. Germline values: CDR1 SGHNT, CDR2 YYREEE (reference sequence). The CDR3 runs 13 residues. In nucleotides, the CDR3 is TGTGCCAGCAGCGTTCAGAGGGACAATGAGCAGTTCTTC. Translation: CASSVQRDNEQFF.

The V and J genes are TRBV18 and TRBJ1-6; the D is unclear. CDR3 length: 17 residues. Trimming removed 3 bases from V and 8 bases from J, with 20 bases in between. Looked up from germline, CDR1 is KGHSH and CDR2 is LQKENI. In nucleotides, the CDR3 is TGTGCCAGCTCACCCCGGGAAGGGTCTGCTCTCGATTCACCCCTCCACTTT. It yields the protein CASSPREGSALDSPLHF.

For the CDR3, the DNA is TGTGCCAGCTCACCACCCGGCAGCGGGAGCGGTCTTGAGCAGTTCTTC. This translates into CASSPPGSGSGLEQFF. The chain joins TRBV18 to TRBJ2-1; TRBD2 aligns across 8 bases. This CDR3 spans 16 amino acids. Germline V lookup: CDR1 KGHSH, CDR2 LQKENI. The V gene end was trimmed by 0 bases and the J gene end by 9 bases; junction bases not matched to a gene: 10.

This chain connects TRBV6-1 to TRBJ2-7; D remains ambiguous. V gave up 2 bases and J gave up 4 bases, with 6 bases separating them. This CDR3 contains 12 residues. Per the germline V gene, CDR1 is MNHNS and CDR2 is SASEGT. The DNA of the CDR3 is TGTGCCAGCAGTGAAAACAGTTACGAGCAGTACTTC. It encodes CASSENSYEQYF.

By its share, this clone is medium-sized. Other DNA sequences in this specimen translate into the identical CDR3. The chain has TRBV27 and TRBJ2-3; D perhaps matches TRBD2 (5 bases). Looked up from germline, CDR1 is MNHEY and CDR2 is SMNVEV (reference sequence). The CDR3 is 14 amino acids. The ends were cut back, 2 bases at V and 0 bases at J, with 6 bases in the middle. The CDR3 region is CASSLGLSTDTQYF. In DNA form, the CDR3 reads TGTGCCAGCAGTTTAGGACTTAGCACAGATACGCAGTATTTT.

The gene calls are TRBV5-5 and TRBJ1-6; 7 bases are a match to TRBD1. Trimming removed 4 bases from V and 3 bases from J; junction bases left unmatched: 1. This CDR3 contains 14 residues. CDR1 is SGHKS, CDR2 YYEKEE, per germline (reference sequence). The CDR3, as DNA: TGTGCCAGCAGCAGGGACAGCTATAATTCACCCCTCCACTTT. Translating it yields CASSRDSYNSPLHF.